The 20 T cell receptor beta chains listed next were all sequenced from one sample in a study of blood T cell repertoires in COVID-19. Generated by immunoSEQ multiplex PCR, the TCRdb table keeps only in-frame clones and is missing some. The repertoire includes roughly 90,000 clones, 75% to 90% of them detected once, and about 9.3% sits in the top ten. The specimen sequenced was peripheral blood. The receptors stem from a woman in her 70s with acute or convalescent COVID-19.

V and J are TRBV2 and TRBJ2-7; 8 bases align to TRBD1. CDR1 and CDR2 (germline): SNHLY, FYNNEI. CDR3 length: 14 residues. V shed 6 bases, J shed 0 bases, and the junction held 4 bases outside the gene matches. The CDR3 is CASRIGTGSYEQYF. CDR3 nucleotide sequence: TGTGCCAGCAGGATCGGGACAGGCTCCTACGAGCAGTACTTC.

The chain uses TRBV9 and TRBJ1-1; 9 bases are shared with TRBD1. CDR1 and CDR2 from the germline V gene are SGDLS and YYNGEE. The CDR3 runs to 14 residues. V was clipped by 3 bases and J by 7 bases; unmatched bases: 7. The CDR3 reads CASSGTGQGFEAFF. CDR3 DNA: TGTGCCAGCAGCGGAACCGGACAGGGGTTTGAAGCTTTCTTT. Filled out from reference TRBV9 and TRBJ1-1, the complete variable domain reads DSGVTQTPKHLITATGQRVTLRCSPRSGDLSVYWYQQSLDQGLQFLIQYYNGEERAKGNILERFSAQQFPDLHSELNLSSLELGDSALYFCASSGTGQGFEAFFGQGTRLTVV.

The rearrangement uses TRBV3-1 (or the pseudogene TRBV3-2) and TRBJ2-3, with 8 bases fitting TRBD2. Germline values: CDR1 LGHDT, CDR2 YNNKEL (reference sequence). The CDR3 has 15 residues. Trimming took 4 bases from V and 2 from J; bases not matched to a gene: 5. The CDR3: CASSPGGRFTDTQYF. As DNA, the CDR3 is TGTGCCAGCAGCCCGGGGGGGCGATTCACAGATACGCAGTATTTT.

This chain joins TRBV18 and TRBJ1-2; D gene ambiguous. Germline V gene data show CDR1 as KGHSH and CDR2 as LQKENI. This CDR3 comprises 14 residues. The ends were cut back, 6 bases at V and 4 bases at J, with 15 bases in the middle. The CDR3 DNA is TGTGCCAGCTCCTCCCCCGGGGTGGGCTATGGCTACACCTTC. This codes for CASSSPGVGYGYTF.

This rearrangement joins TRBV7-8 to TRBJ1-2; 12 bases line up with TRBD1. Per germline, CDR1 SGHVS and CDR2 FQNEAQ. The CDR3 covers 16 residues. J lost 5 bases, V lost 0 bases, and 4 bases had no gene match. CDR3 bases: TGTGCCAGCAGCTTAGCCGGGACAGGGGGCGGGTATGGCTACACCTTC. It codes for CASSLAGTGGGYGYTF.

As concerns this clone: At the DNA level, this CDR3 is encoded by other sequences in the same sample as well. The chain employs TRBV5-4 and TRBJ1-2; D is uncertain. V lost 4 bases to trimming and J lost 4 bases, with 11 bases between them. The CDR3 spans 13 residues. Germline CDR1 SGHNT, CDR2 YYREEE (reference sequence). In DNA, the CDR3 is TGTGCCAGCAGCCTGGACCGGGGCTATGGCTACACCTTC. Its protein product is CASSLDRGYGYTF.

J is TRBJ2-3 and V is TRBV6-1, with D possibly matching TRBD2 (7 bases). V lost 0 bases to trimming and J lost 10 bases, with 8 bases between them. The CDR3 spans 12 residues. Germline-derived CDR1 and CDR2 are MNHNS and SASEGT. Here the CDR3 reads CASSEARGPQYF. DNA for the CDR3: TGTGCCAGCAGTGAAGCGCGGGGGCCGCAGTATTTT.

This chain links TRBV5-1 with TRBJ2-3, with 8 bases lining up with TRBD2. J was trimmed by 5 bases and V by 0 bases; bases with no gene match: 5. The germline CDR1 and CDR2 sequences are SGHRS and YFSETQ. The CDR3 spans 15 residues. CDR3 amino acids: CASSLAGGPGDTQYF. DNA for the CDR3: TGCGCCAGCAGCTTGGCGGGGGGGCCGGGAGATACGCAGTATTTT.

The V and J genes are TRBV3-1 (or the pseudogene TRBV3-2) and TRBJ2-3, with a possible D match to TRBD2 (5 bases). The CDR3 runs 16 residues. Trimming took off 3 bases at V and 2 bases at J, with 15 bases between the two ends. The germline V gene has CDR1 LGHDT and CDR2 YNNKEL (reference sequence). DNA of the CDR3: TGTGCCAGCAGCCACTCTGACACGGAGGCCACAGATACGCAGTATTTT. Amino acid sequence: CASSHSDTEATDTQYF.

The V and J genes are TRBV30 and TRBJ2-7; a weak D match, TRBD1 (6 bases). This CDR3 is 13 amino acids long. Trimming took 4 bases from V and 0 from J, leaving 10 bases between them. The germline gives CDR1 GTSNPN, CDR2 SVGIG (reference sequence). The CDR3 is CAWNGQFSYEQYF. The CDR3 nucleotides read TGTGCCTGGAACGGACAGTTCTCCTACGAGCAGTACTTC. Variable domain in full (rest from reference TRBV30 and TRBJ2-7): SQTIHQWPATLVQPVGSPLSLECTVEGTSNPNLYWYRQAAGRGLQLLFYSVGIGQISSEVPQNLSASRPQDRQFILSSKKLLLSDSGFYLCAWNGQFSYEQYFGPGTRLTVT.

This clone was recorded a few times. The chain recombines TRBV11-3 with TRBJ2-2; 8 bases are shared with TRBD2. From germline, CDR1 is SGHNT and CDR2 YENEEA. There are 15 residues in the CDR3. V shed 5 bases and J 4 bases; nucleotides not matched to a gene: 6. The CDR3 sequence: CASSPGGLGTGELFF. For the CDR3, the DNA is TGTGCCAGCAGCCCGGGGGGGCTAGGCACCGGGGAGCTGTTTTTT.

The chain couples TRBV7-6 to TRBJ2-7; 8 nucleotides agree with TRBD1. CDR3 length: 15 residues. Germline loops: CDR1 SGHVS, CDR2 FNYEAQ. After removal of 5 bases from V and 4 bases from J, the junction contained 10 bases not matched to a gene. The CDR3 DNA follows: TGTGCCAGCAGCAAAGTGCAGGGGGCGATGTACGAGCAGTACTTC. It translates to CASSKVQGAMYEQYF. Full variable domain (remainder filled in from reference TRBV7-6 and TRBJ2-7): GAGVSQSPRYKVTKRGQDVALRCDPISGHVSLYWYRQALGQGPEFLTYFNYEAQQDKSGLPNDRFSAERPEGSISTLTIQRTEQRDSAMYRCASSKVQGAMYEQYFGPGTRLTVT.

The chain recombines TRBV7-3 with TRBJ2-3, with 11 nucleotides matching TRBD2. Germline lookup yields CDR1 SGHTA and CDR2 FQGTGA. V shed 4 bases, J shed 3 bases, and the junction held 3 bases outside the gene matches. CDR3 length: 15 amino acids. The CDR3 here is CASSSSGGRTDTQYF. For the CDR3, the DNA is TGTGCCAGCAGCTCTAGCGGGGGGAGGACAGATACGCAGTATTTT. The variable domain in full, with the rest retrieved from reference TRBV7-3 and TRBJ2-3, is GAGVSQTPSNKVTEKGKYVELRCDPISGHTALYWYRQSLGQGPEFLIYFQGTGAADDSGLPNDRFFAVRPEGSVSTLKIQRTERGDSAVYLCASSSSGGRTDTQYFGPGTRLTVL.

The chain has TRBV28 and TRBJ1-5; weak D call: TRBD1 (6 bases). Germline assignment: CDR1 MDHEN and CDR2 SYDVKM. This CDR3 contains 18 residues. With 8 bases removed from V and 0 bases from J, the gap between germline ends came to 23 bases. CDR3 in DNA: TGTGCCAGCCCGTTGGTATTGGACAGTCTCAGTAGCAATCAGCCCCAGCATTTT. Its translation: CASPLVLDSLSSNQPQHF.

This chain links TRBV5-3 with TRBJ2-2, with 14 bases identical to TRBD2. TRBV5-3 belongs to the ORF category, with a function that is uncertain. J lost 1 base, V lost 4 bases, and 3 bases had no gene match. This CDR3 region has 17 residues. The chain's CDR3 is CARSPGTSGGNTGELFF. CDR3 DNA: TGTGCCAGAAGCCCCGGGACTAGCGGGGGGAACACCGGGGAGCTGTTTTTT.

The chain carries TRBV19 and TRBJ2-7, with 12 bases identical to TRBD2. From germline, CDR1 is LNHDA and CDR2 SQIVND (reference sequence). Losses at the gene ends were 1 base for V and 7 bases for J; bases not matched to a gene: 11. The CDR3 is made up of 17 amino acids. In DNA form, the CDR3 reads TGTGCCAGTAGTATAGTAGCTGGACTAGCGGGGTCGAAGGAGCAGTACTTC. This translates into CASSIVAGLAGSKEQYF.

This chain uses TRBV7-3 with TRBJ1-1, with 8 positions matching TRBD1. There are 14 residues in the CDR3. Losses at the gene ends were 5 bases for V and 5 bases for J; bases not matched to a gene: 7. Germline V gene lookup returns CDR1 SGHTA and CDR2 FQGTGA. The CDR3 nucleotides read TGTGCCAGCAGCCCTCAGGGGGCGCTGACTGAAGCTTTCTTT. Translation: CASSPQGALTEAFF.

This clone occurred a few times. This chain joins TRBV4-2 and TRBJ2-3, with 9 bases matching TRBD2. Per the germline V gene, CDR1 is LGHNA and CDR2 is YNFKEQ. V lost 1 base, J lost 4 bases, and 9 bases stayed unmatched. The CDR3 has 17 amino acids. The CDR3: CASSQAGSGGLADTQYF. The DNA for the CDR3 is TGTGCCAGCAGCCAAGCCGGGAGCGGGGGGCTGGCAGATACGCAGTATTTT.

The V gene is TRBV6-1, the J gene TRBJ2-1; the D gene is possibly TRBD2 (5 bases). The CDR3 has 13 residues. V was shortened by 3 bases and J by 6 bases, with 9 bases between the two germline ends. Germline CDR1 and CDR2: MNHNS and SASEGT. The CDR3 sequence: CASSETTPNEQFF. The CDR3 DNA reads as TGTGCCAGCAGTGAGACTACACCCAATGAGCAGTTCTTC.

The CDR3 coding sequence is TGTGCCAGCAGTTCAAACAGGGTACAGCCCCAGCATTTT. Encoded protein: CASSSNRVQPQHF. The V and J genes are TRBV6-6 and TRBJ1-5, with D possibly TRBD1 on 6 matching bases. V was trimmed by 4 bases and J by 7 bases, leaving 11 bases between them. Germline V lookup: CDR1 MNHNY, CDR2 SVGAGI (reference sequence). The CDR3 is made up of 13 amino acids.